Sequencing of this T cell receptor (beta chain) was carried out in a study of blood T cells in healthy people across ages. Study observations and caveats: Higher diversity, along with more naive CD4+ cells, distinguished long-lived donors from aged donors. Per-million-T-cell TCR beta diversity fell roughly linearly with age.

With respect to this clonotype: No antigen is known for it.

It was with a sample-barcoded 5' primer and a J-beta primer mix that a second PCR of about 6 to 12 cycles was run. All cDNA molecules were each tagged by a template-switch adaptor with 12 random nucleotides. TCRdb reanalysed the 5' RACE reads using MiXCR and keeps one entry per CDR3 protein. The sample includes around 1,500,000 distinct CDR3 sequences, roughly 40% seen only once; the top ten take approximately 7.9%. A minimum of 6 million PBMCs was isolated per sample. Sequences were obtained from blood. The source is a woman younger than 35 in good health.

The CDR3 region is CASSLEGTSWHEQYF. The CDR3 coding sequence is TGCGCCAGCAGCTTGGAGGGGACTAGTTGGCACGAGCAGTACTTC. V gene TRBV5-1 combines with J gene TRBJ2-7; 8 bases map to TRBD2. Trimming removed 0 bases from V and 5 bases from J; junction bases left unmatched: 7. The CDR3 consists of 15 residues. CDR1 and CDR2 (germline): SGHRS, YFSETQ.